Listed below are T cell receptor beta chains from one sample, sequenced in a study of control samples from healthy donors and cancer patients. Clones were sequenced by immunoSEQ multiplex PCR, and TCRdb holds only the in-frame ones, with some missing. The sample shows about 150,000 clones, roughly 93% of them seen only once. Sequencing input: blood. The source of these receptors is a man in his late teens or twenties in good health. Both conserved end residues are part of each CDR3. Each record gives: J gene, V gene, CDR3 protein.

j_gene: TRBJ2-7
v_gene: TRBV3-1/TRBV3-2
CDR3aa: CASSQDSGVYEQYF

j_gene: TRBJ1-1
v_gene: TRBV7-9
CDR3aa: CASSSQQGAGTEAFF

j_gene: TRBJ1-1
v_gene: TRBV25-1
CDR3aa: CASSDPGQGLNTEAFF

j_gene: TRBJ1-2
v_gene: TRBV27
CDR3aa: CASTLSGTGAYGYTF

j_gene: TRBJ2-7
v_gene: TRBV6-8
CDR3aa: CASPGRGVHEQYF

j_gene: TRBJ1-6
v_gene: TRBV28
CDR3aa: CASSVGHENSPLHF

j_gene: TRBJ1-1
v_gene: TRBV19
CDR3aa: CASSIPRREGWAEAFF

j_gene: TRBJ2-3
v_gene: TRBV7-3
CDR3aa: CASGLGGSTDTQYF

j_gene: TRBJ2-1
v_gene: TRBV19
CDR3aa: CASSIRDGPYNEQFF

j_gene: TRBJ1-1
v_gene: TRBV14
CDR3aa: CASSHGRRTEAFF

j_gene: TRBJ2-1
v_gene: TRBV11-3
CDR3aa: CASSRRQGSYNEQFF

j_gene: TRBJ1-4
v_gene: TRBV9
CDR3aa: CASSVGAGPEKLFF

j_gene: TRBJ2-1
v_gene: TRBV10-2
CDR3aa: CASRTAGQRGEQFF

j_gene: TRBJ1-1
v_gene: TRBV18
CDR3aa: CASSQRNYGGKGSNTEAFF

j_gene: TRBJ2-1
v_gene: TRBV19
CDR3aa: CASRISGSSYNEQFF

j_gene: TRBJ1-3
v_gene: TRBV3-1/TRBV3-2
CDR3aa: CASSQDRQMMGNTIYF

j_gene: TRBJ2-3
v_gene: TRBV6-1
CDR3aa: CASSGGRGGGTDTQYF

j_gene: TRBJ2-7
v_gene: TRBV30
CDR3aa: CAWSMGSGQFTYEQYF

j_gene: TRBJ2-7
v_gene: TRBV7-9
CDR3aa: CASSTEGVPRF

j_gene: TRBJ2-3
v_gene: TRBV5-4
CDR3aa: CASSSTSRDTQYF

j_gene: TRBJ1-1
v_gene: TRBV9
CDR3aa: CASSVGGTEAFF

j_gene: TRBJ2-7
v_gene: TRBV7-6
CDR3aa: CASSLGDAYEQYF

j_gene: TRBJ2-7
v_gene: TRBV13
CDR3aa: CASSRGTSRYEQYF

j_gene: TRBJ1-3
v_gene: TRBV18
CDR3aa: CASSPKTGVGNTIYF

j_gene: TRBJ2-7
v_gene: TRBV5-1
CDR3aa: CASSFASDRPGEQYF

j_gene: TRBJ2-3
v_gene: TRBV29-1
CDR3aa: CSGQRRGRDTQYF

j_gene: TRBJ2-5
v_gene: TRBV7-3
CDR3aa: CASSLSPQSETQYF

j_gene: TRBJ2-7
v_gene: TRBV27
CDR3aa: CASSLTAGGYYEQYF

j_gene: TRBJ2-7
v_gene: TRBV28
CDR3aa: CATWGMYF

j_gene: TRBJ2-5
v_gene: TRBV13
CDR3aa: CASSFLQLAETQYF

j_gene: TRBJ2-1
v_gene: TRBV5-1
CDR3aa: CASSLSGTVLYNEQFF

j_gene: TRBJ2-7
v_gene: TRBV6-5
CDR3aa: CASSYSPETSGGEQYF

j_gene: TRBJ1-4
v_gene: TRBV27
CDR3aa: CASSASDRGPNEKLFF

j_gene: TRBJ1-1
v_gene: TRBV10-3
CDR3aa: CAISAGTVTMNTEAFF

j_gene: TRBJ1-3
v_gene: TRBV18
CDR3aa: CASTPPPTTGNTIYF

j_gene: TRBJ2-3
v_gene: TRBV6-1
CDR3aa: CASSEGGVHTQYF

j_gene: TRBJ2-7
v_gene: TRBV28
CDR3aa: CASARRRPYEQYF

j_gene: TRBJ2-7
v_gene: TRBV5-4
CDR3aa: CASSLFPGDSSSYEQYF

j_gene: TRBJ2-7
v_gene: TRBV4-1
CDR3aa: CASSQERLAGSYEQYF

j_gene: TRBJ1-6
v_gene: TRBV2
CDR3aa: CASSDPGSTPLHF

j_gene: TRBJ2-2
v_gene: TRBV27
CDR3aa: CASTLRGRAGELFF

j_gene: TRBJ1-2
v_gene: TRBV5-4
CDR3aa: CASSSAKVANYGYTF

j_gene: TRBJ2-2
v_gene: TRBV5-6
CDR3aa: CASSLAPSGYTGELFF

j_gene: TRBJ1-1
v_gene: TRBV19
CDR3aa: CASSDSYWGAFF

j_gene: TRBJ1-5
v_gene: TRBV5-1
CDR3aa: CASSLGTGGNQPQHF

j_gene: TRBJ2-3
v_gene: TRBV4-1
CDR3aa: CASSQGGRTDTQYF

j_gene: TRBJ1-2
v_gene: TRBV3-1/TRBV3-2
CDR3aa: CASSQEGGKPPYGYTF

j_gene: TRBJ1-5
v_gene: TRBV11-2
CDR3aa: CASSLGPGWNQPQHF

j_gene: TRBJ1-5
v_gene: TRBV6-5
CDR3aa: CASRDRDRWGPQHF

j_gene: TRBJ1-2
v_gene: TRBV9
CDR3aa: CASSSSQRGYGYTF

j_gene: TRBJ2-3
v_gene: TRBV28
CDR3aa: CASAIGGARPQYF

j_gene: TRBJ1-5
v_gene: TRBV2
CDR3aa: CASSKDRQPQHF

j_gene: TRBJ2-3
v_gene: TRBV27
CDR3aa: CASRPDGWRGADTQYF